This T cell receptor beta chain was observed in a study of OX40 agonist ivuxolimab in advanced cancers. Overall study: Patients received the agonistic anti-OX40 (CD134) antibody ivuxolimab.

This CDR3 spans 13 amino acids. Germline CDR1 reads LNHDA; CDR2 reads SQIVND (reference sequence). The method was immunoSEQ multiplex PCR; TCRdb's version includes in-frame clones alone and lacks a portion of them. The sample has 55,000 to 65,000 clones, about 81% seen once. Samples of blood were obtained at baseline, on cycle 4 day 1, and on cycle 7 day 1. The chain is built from TRBV19 and TRBJ2-1, with D maybe TRBD2 (6 bases). The sample consisted of CD4+ or CD8+ T cells sorted from blood, taken in a trial of the OX40 agonist ivuxolimab. The TCR originated in an adult with an advanced solid tumor such as melanoma, head and neck, liver or kidney cancer. CDR3 sequence: CALGGWSYNEQFF. In nucleotides, the CDR3 is TGTGCTTTGGGGGGATGGTCCTACAATGAGCAGTTCTTC.